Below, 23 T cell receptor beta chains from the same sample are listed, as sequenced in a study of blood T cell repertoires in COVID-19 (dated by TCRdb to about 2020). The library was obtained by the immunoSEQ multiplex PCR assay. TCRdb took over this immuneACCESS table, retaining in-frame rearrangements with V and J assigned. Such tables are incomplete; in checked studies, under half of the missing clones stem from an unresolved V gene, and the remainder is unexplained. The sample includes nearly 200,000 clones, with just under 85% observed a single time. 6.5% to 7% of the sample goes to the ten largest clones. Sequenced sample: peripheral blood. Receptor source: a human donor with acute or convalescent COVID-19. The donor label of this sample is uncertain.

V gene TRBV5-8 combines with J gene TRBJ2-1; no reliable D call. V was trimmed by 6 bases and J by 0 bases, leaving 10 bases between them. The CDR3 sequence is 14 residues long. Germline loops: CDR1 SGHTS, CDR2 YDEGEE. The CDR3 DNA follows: TGTGCCAGCATTCGGCGGAGCTCCTACAATGAGCAGTTCTTC. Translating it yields CASIRRSSYNEQFF.

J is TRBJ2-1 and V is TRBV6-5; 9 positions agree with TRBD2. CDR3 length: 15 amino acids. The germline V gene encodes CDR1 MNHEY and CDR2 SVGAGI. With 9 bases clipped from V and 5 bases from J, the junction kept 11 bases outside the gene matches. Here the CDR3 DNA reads TGTGCCAGTTTCGTAGCGGGAGCGGGCAACAATGAGCAGTTCTTC. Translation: CASFVAGAGNNEQFF.

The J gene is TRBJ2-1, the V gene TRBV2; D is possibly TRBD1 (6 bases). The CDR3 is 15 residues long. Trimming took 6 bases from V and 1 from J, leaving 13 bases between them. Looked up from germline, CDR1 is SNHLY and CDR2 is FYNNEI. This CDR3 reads CASRSGTPSYNEQFF. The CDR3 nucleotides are TGTGCCAGCAGATCCGGGACACCATCCTACAATGAGCAGTTCTTC.

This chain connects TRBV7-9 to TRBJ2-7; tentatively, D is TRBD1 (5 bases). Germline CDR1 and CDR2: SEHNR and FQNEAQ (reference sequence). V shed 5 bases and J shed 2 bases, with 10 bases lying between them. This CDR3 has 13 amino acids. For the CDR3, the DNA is TGTGCCAGCAGCCCCGACAGAACCTACGAGCAGTACTTC. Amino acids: CASSPDRTYEQYF. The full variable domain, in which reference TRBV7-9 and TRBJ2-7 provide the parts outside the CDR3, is DTGVSQNPRHKITKRGQNVTFRCDPISEHNRLYWYRQTLGQGPEFLTYFQNEAQLEKSRLLSDRFSAERPKGSFSTLEIQRTEQGDSAMYLCASSPDRTYEQYFGPGTRLTVT.

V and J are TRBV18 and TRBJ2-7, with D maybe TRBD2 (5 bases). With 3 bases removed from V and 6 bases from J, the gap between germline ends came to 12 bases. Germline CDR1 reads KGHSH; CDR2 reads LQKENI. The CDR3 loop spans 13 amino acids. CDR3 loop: CASSPSGNPEQYF. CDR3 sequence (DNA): TGTGCCAGCTCACCCTCGGGGAACCCCGAGCAGTACTTC.

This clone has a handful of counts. CDR3: CASSYSLGDLNYGYTF. The CDR3 DNA is TGTGCCAGCAGTTACTCCCTCGGGGATCTTAACTATGGCTACACCTTC. J is TRBJ1-2 and V is TRBV6-5, with unresolved D. From germline, CDR1 is MNHEY and CDR2 SVGAGI. The V end lost 0 bases, the J end lost 1 base, and 12 bases lay between the germline ends. The CDR3 totals 16 residues.

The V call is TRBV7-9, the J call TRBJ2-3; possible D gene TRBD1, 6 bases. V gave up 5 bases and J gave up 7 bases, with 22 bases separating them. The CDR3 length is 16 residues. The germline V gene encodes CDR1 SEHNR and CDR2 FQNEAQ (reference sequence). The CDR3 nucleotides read TGTGCCAGCAGCCATTCCCCCTTCTCGGGACATTATACGCAGTATTTT. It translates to CASSHSPFSGHYTQYF.

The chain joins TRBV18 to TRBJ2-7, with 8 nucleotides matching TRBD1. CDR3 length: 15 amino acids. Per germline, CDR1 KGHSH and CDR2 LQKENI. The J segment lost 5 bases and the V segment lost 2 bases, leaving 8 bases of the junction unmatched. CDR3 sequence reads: CASSPRQGAAHEQYF. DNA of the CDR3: TGTGCCAGCTCACCAAGGCAGGGGGCAGCCCACGAGCAGTACTTC.

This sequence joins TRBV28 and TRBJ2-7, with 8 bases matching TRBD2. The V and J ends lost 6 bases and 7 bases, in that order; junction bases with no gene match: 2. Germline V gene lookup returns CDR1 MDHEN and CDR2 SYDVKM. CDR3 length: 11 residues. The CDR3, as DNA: TGTGCCAGCAGCATAGCGGGGGAGCAGTACTTC. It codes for CASSIAGEQYF.

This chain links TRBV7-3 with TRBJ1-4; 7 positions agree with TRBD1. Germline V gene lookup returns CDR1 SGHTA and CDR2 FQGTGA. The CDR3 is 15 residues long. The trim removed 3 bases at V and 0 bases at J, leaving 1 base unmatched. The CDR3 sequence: CASSFDRATNEKLFF. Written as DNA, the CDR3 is TGTGCCAGCAGCTTTGACAGGGCAACTAATGAAAAACTGTTTTTT.

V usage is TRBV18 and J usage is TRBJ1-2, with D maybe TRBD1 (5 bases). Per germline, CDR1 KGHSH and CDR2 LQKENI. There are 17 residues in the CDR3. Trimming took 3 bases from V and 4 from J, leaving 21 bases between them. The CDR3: CASSPAFSDSPTYGYTF. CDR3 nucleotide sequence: TGTGCCAGCTCACCCGCGTTTTCTGACAGCCCGACCTATGGCTACACCTTC. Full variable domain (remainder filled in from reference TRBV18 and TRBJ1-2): NAGVMQNPRHLVRRRGQEARLRCSPMKGHSHVYWYRQLPEEGLKFMVYLQKENIIDESGMPKERFSAEFPKEGPSILRIQQVVRGDSAAYFCASSPAFSDSPTYGYTFGSGTRLTVV.

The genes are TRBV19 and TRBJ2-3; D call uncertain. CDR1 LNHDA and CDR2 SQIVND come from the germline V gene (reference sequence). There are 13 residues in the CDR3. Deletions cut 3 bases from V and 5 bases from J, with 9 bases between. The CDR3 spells CASSMYSQDTQYF. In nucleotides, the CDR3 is TGTGCCAGTAGTATGTACTCTCAAGATACGCAGTATTTT.

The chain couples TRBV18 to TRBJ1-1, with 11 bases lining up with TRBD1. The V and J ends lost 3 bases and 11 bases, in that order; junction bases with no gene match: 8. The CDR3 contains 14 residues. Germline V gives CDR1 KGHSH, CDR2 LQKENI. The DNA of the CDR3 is TGTGCCAGCTCACCCTCGATGGGACAGGGGGGCGCTTTCTTT. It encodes CASSPSMGQGGAFF.

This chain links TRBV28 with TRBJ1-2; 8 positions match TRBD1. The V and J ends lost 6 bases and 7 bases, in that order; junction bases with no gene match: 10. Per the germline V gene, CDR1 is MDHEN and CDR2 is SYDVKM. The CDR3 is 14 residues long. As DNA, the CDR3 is TGTGCCAGCAGGTTAGGACAGGGACTTGTTGGCTACACCTTC. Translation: CASRLGQGLVGYTF.

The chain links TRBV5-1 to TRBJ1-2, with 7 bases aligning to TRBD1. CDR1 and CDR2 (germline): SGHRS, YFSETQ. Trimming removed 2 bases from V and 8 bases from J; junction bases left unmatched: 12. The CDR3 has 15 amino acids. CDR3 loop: CASSFTGQGERGYTF. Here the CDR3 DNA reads TGCGCCAGCAGCTTTACAGGGCAGGGGGAGCGCGGCTACACCTTC.

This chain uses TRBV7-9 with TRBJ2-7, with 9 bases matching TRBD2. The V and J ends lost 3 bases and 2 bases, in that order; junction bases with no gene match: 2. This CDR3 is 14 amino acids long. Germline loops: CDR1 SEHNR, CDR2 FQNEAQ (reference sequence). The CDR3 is CASSLTSGAYEQYF. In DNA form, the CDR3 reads TGTGCCAGCAGCTTGACTAGCGGAGCCTACGAGCAGTACTTC.

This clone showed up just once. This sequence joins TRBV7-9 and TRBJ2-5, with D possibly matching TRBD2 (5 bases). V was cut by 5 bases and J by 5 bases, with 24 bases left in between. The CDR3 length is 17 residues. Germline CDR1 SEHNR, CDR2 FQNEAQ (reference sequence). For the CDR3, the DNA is TGTGCCAGCAGCCGGGTTTTTGCTGGAGGTGCCGCGGAGACCCAGTACTTC. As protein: CASSRVFAGGAAETQYF.

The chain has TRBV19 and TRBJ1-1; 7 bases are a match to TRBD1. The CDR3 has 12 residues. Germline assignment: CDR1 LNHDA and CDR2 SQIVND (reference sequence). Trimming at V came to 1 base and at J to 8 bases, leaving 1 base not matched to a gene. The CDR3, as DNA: TGTGCCAGTAGTATAGTACAGGGGGAAGCTTTCTTT. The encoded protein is CASSIVQGEAFF.

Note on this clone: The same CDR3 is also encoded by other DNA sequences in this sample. The CDR3 protein is CASSPSGGNEKLFF. CDR3 DNA: TGTGCCAGCAGCCCCAGCGGGGGGAATGAAAAACTGTTTTTT. The J gene is TRBJ1-4, the V gene TRBV7-9; TRBD1 might be the D (5 bases). Trimming took off 5 bases at V and 5 bases at J, with 12 bases between the two ends. This CDR3 contains 14 residues. Germline CDR1 is SEHNR and CDR2 is FQNEAQ (reference sequence).

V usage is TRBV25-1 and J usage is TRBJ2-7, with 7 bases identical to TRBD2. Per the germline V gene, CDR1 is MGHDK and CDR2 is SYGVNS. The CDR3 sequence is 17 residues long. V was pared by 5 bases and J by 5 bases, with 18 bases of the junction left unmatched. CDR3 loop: CASSWPNHGGSRHEQYF. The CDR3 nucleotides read TGTGCCAGCAGTTGGCCCAACCACGGCGGGAGTCGGCACGAGCAGTACTTC.

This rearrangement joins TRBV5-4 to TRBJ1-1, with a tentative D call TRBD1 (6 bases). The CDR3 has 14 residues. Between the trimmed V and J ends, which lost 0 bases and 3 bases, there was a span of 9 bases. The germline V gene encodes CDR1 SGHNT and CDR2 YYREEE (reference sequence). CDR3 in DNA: TGTGCCAGCAGCTTGGGCAGGGGATACACTGAAGCTTTCTTT. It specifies CASSLGRGYTEAFF.

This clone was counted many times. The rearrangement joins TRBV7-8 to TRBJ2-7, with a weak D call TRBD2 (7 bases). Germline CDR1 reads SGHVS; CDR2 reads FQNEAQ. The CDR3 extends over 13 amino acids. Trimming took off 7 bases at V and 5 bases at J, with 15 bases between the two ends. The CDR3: CASTRGGGNEQYF. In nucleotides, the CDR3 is TGTGCCAGCACCCGAGGGGGGGGAAACGAGCAGTACTTC.

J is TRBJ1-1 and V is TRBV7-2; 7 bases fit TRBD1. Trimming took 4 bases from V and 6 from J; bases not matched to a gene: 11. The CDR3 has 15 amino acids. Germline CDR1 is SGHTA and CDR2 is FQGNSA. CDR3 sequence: CASSSPDRARPEAFF. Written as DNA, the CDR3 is TGTGCCAGCAGCTCCCCCGACAGGGCCAGACCTGAAGCTTTCTTT.